What follows describes a single T cell receptor beta chain. This clonotype has a count of ten or more. Its recognized antigen is unknown. There are no base qualities to consult, and no much larger clone falls within one base. These data are taken from a study of regulatory T cells in long-lasting Graves disease (dated by TCRdb to about 2021). General notes on the study: Newly diagnosed Graves' disease patients had taken antithyroid drugs for less than 3 months. Patients with persistent Graves' disease were compared with patients with newly diagnosed Graves' disease using TCR sequencing and RNA sequencing of peripheral blood. The study was registered as a clinical trial and conducted in China. TCR sequencing covered some 13 persistent and roughly 20 newly diagnosed Graves' disease patients, 33 samples in total. Overall results and qualifications from the work: Only the TCR beta chain was sequenced and analyzed. Persistent disease showed preferential use of TRBV28, TRBJ1-2 and TRBJ2-5, whereas newly diagnosed disease favored TRBV20-1 and TRBJ2-1. Peripheral blood alone was examined, since thyroid tissue, which constituted the primary lesion, could not be accessed. Compared with newly diagnosed patients, patients with persistent Graves' disease had lower TCR Shannon entropy and fewer highly expanded clones, which suggests clonal expansion. More public clonotypes were shared among persistent patients (more than 2,500) than among newly diagnosed patients (966). The authors noted that the small sample size was a limitation that may lower accuracy.

Deletion took 4 bases off V and 10 bases off J, with a span of 14 bases between the germline ends. The CDR3, cysteine through phenylalanine, is 13 amino acids long. The DNA shown is the 39-base CDR3, in frame from base 1. The germline V gene encodes CDR1 LGHNT and CDR2 FRNRAP. The sample's time point label is to be understood as: newly diagnosed GD, antithyroid drugs for less than 3 months. RNA was extracted from PBMCs in TRIzol for both TCR sequencing and RNA sequencing. The diagnosis of Graves' disease followed American Thyroid Association guidelines. Patients for the study were recruited at an endocrinology department in Xi'an, China. From each patient, approximately 9 milliliters of peripheral blood was collected into an EDTA anticoagulant tube. Ficoll Paque Plus density gradient separation was used to isolate PBMCs, and no additional T cell sorting was done. An Agilent 2100 Bioanalyzer and agarose gel were used to check RNA quality, while a NanoDrop 2000 measured RNA concentration.

Preparation of the library involved multiplex PCR. The sequencing machine was an Illumina HiSeq 4000. iRepertoire HTBI primers and Arm-PCR amplification of CDR3 regions were used to construct TCR beta libraries. PCR products were gel purified before sequencing. The authors' pipeline ran thus. Gene usage analysis of CDR3 amino acid clonotypes used the 60 to 75 TRBV and about 15 TRBJ segments found across samples. COPE and FqMerger were used to merge filtered high-quality paired reads into contigs. BLAST was used to align contigs to IMGT TRBV, TRBD and TRBJ reference genes, with CDR3 defined following IMGT. Any clonotype with a frequency above 0.1% was classified as a highly expanded clone. Shannon entropy was used to measure repertoire diversity, and the Gini coefficient was used to measure V-J evenness. Clonotypes shared by more than one individual were considered public. TCRdb reanalyzed the raw reads on its own, using fastp at Q25 for trimming and MiXCR for clone calling, and kept in-frame beta chains. Each record represents a unique CDR3 protein, reported with the most common genes and DNA among its rows. TCRdb assigned the V and J calls; the authors' analysis was not used. In all, the sample holds about 470,000 distinct CDR3 sequences, and around 14% of those were seen once. The ten most abundant clones make up roughly a sixth of the sample.

These data also featured in a second study, about T cells in Graves' hyperthyroidism and ophthalmopathy. The other study reports the following: Stable Graves' hyperthyroidism was defined as no progression to ophthalmopathy during 18 months of follow-up. Hyperthyroidism patients were newly diagnosed, had a disease duration of under 2 months, and were aged 18 to 65 years. Patients with uncontrolled infections, other autoimmune diseases, pregnancy or lactation were excluded. Diagnoses relied on clinical symptoms, serum thyroxine and TRAb, thyroid ultrasound and orbital computed tomography. The first round of RT-PCR for the TCR CDR3 was performed with the HTBI primer set and the Qiagen OneStep RT-PCR kit. Most expanded thyroid clonotypes (frequency above 0.001) were also found in blood, which suggests that blood repertoires may mirror thyroid immune responses. A model built on a 13 V-J signature distinguished ophthalmopathy from stable hyperthyroidism, reaching 85% to 90% sensitivity and around 82% specificity in cross-validation and 80%/75% in testing. During validation, the model predicted progression to ophthalmopathy a median of approximately 6 months ahead of onset, with 60% to 71% sensitivity and around 72% specificity. To identify distinguishing TCR V-J signatures, a discovery cohort of about 100 patients was used, comprising 43 with Graves' ophthalmopathy and some 60 with stable Graves' hyperthyroidism. Prospective prediction of ophthalmopathy was tested in an independent validation cohort consisting of about 20 hyperthyroidism patients and some 15 patients who later progressed to ophthalmopathy. The 90 to 100 discovery patients were randomly divided into training and test sets at a 7:3 ratio. The study also compared thyroid tissue and blood T-cell repertoires from a handful of Graves' hyperthyroidism patients. After sampling, hyperthyroidism patients received methimazole starting at 30 mg daily, and ophthalmopathy patients received high-dose intravenous methylprednisolone. A second multiplex PCR round built the libraries, followed by size selection and purification. Libraries were sequenced paired-end with 100 bp reads on an Illumina HiSeq2000. SOAPnuke was used to process the raw data, throwing out any read that contained adapters or uncalled bases, had a mean Phred below 15, or lacked an exact constant-primer or identifier match. COPE v1.2.5 was used to merge high-quality paired reads, and clonotypes were defined as unique nucleotide sequences. MiTCR v1.1 was used to align clonotypes to the IMGT TRBV, TRBD and TRBJ reference segments. The analysis was restricted to V-J combinations with a frequency above 0.0001, which together covered 99.2% of the repertoires. A TCS score was defined as the ratio of F50 (clonal expansion) to E x V (chaos), with BLOSUM62-based TCRdist applied between CDR3 peptides within each V-J. Welch's t-statistics and random forest reduced around 510 V-J features to about 13, which were used in a naive Bayes classifier (R e1071). Sample size was not statistically predetermined, and blinding of investigators to group allocation was not performed. According to the paper, TCR Vbeta CDR3 sequencing was carried out on 120 to 150 peripheral blood samples, which came from under 50 ophthalmopathy, under 85 hyperthyroidism and around 17 progressor patients.

The V gene is TRBV12-5 and the J gene is TRBJ2-1; the D gene is perhaps TRBD1 or TRBD2, as each covers 5 bases. The sequencing used peripheral blood mononuclear cells (PBMCs), collected at new diagnosis, from a patient treated with antithyroid drugs. The sequence was obtained from a woman aged 25 to 39 with Graves disease. Donor details come from another sample of the same person, matched by shared clones. The nucleotide sequence is given as TGTGCTAGTGGTTCTACGGGACGTCACGAGCAGTTCTTC. The translation is CASGSTGRHEQFF.